Listed below are T cell receptor beta chains from one sample, sequenced in a study of Ad26.COV2.S vaccination and SARS-CoV-2 variants. Data came from immunoSEQ multiplex PCR; TCRdb stores just in-frame clones and leaves some out. The table shows 350,000 to 500,000 clones, with roughly 88% occurring only once. The material was peripheral blood, obtained in a trial of Ad26.COV2.S vaccine versus placebo. Receptor source: a person between 18 and 65 years old who received the Ad26.COV2.S COVID-19 vaccine or a placebo. The CDR3 runs from the conserved cysteine through the conserved F or W. D genes are given only for firm matches. Only some rows state a clone size, as once, few, many or a class for expanded clones.

>TRBD1|TRBV29-1|few|TRBJ1-2
TGCAGCGTTGAAACCGGGGACAGTAGCTATGGCTACACCTTC
CSVETGDSSYGYTF
>NA|TRBV18|NA|TRBJ2-6
TGTGCCAGCTCCCAATCCCCTGCCTCTGGGGCCAACGTCCTGACTTTC
CASSQSPASGANVLTF
>NA|TRBV21-1|NA|TRBJ1-5
TGTGCCAGCAGCAAAGTCGGGAATACAGGGCCTAGCAATCAGCCCCAGCATTTT
CASSKVGNTGPSNQPQHF
>NA|TRBV2|NA|TRBJ1-2
TGTGCCAGCAGTGAATGGGCGAACTATGGCTACACCTTC
CASSEWANYGYTF
>TRBD1|TRBV19|NA|TRBJ2-1
TGTGCCAGTAGTATCCTCGGACAGGGGGTCAACAATGAGCAGTTCTTC
CASSILGQGVNNEQFF
>NA|TRBV5-5|NA|TRBJ2-7
TGTGCCAGCAGATATACGGGGCAAGCGGCCTACGAGCAGTACTTC
CASRYTGQAAYEQYF
>TRBD1|TRBV11-3|once|TRBJ2-1
TGTGCCAGCAGCACCTGGACAGGGGAGAACAATGAGCAGTTCTTC
CASSTWTGENNEQFF
>NA|TRBV5-6|NA|TRBJ2-5
TGTGCCAGCAGCCCGACCCCCGACAGCCTAGGGACCCAGTACTTC
CASSPTPDSLGTQYF
>NA|TRBV11-2|NA|TRBJ2-5
TGTGCCAGCAGATTAGGGGGGGAGTGGCAAGAGACCCAGTACTTC
CASRLGGEWQETQYF
>TRBD2|TRBV5-1|NA|TRBJ2-1
TGCGCCAGCAGCCTCCAAGCGGCTAGCGGGATTTACAATGAGCAGTTCTTC
CASSLQAASGIYNEQFF
>TRBD1|TRBV5-1|NA|TRBJ2-7
TGCGCCAGCAGACTAGACAGGGAGATATCCGAGCAGTACTTC
CASRLDREISEQYF
>NA|TRBV30|NA|TRBJ2-1
TGTGCCTGGAGTCGAAAGGGTTTGGGGATGGCCTACAATGAGCAGTTCTTC
CAWSRKGLGMAYNEQFF
>NA|TRBV3-1/TRBV3-2|NA|TRBJ2-7
TGTGCCAGCAGCCAAACACCAGTAGACTACGAGCAGTACTTC
CASSQTPVDYEQYF
>NA|TRBV28|NA|TRBJ1-5
TGTGCCAGCAGGGCCCCGGGACAAGGGACTGGACAGCCCCAGCATTTT
CASRAPGQGTGQPQHF
>NA|TRBV28|NA|TRBJ1-4
TGTGCCAGCAGTTTATCCGGGGTTGAAAAACTGTTTTTT
CASSLSGVEKLFF
>NA|TRBV28|NA|TRBJ1-5
TGTGCCAGCACCGACGGCCACTACCAGCCCCAGCATTTT
CASTDGHYQPQHF
>NA|TRBV6-2/TRBV6-3|few|TRBJ1-5
TGTGCCAGCAGCACAGGGAGGCCCCAGCATTTT
CASSTGRPQHF
>NA|TRBV6-5|NA|TRBJ2-7
TGTGCCAGCTTACCAGGGACACGATCCTACGAGCAGTACTTC
CASLPGTRSYEQYF
>TRBD1|TRBV14|NA|TRBJ1-2
TGTGCCAGCAGCCAAGCCATGGCGGGGACAGGGGCTAACTATGGCTACACCTTC
CASSQAMAGTGANYGYTF
>NA|TRBV28|NA|TRBJ1-2
TGTGCCAGCAGTTTGCGGGAAGTGGGTTTGAATGGCTACACCTTC
CASSLREVGLNGYTF
>TRBD1|TRBV7-8|few|TRBJ1-5
TGTGCCAGCAGCTTAGACAGGGGGCCCAATCAGCCCCAGCATTTT
CASSLDRGPNQPQHF
>NA|TRBV7-9|NA|TRBJ1-1
TGTGCCAGCAGCTTAGATGTGGGCGCGATGAACACTGAAGCTTTCTTT
CASSLDVGAMNTEAFF
>TRBD1|TRBV24-1|once|TRBJ1-6
TGTGCCACCAGTGGTCGGGACAGGGGGCCGAAGGGTAGGTCACCCCTCCACTTT
CATSGRDRGPKGRSPLHF
>TRBD1|TRBV2|NA|TRBJ2-1
TGTGCCAGCAGTGATTCGGACAGGGGCGCCTACAATGAGCAGTTCTTC
CASSDSDRGAYNEQFF
>TRBD2|TRBV29-1|NA|TRBJ2-7
TGCAGCGTTCGGGGTCCGGGTGCGGGAGCGGGCGAGCAGTACTTC
CSVRGPGAGAGEQYF
>NA|TRBV6-5|NA|TRBJ2-5
TGTGCCAGCTCTCGTGGGCGGGCCCAAGAGACCCAGTACTTC
CASSRGRAQETQYF
>NA|TRBV5-1|NA|TRBJ2-7
TGCGCCAGCAGCCGGGGAACCGTTGGGGGGTACGAGCAGTACTTC
CASSRGTVGGYEQYF
>NA|TRBV6-5|once|TRBJ1-3
TGTGCCAGCAAAGACAGAGTACGTTCTGGAAACACCATATATTTT
CASKDRVRSGNTIYF
>TRBD1|TRBV3-1/TRBV3-2|NA|TRBJ1-6
TGTGCCAGCAGCCAAGAATTGAGACAGGGCAGCAATTCACCCCTCCACTTT
CASSQELRQGSNSPLHF
>NA|TRBV3-1/TRBV3-2|few|TRBJ1-4
TGTGCCAGCAGCCAAGGAGTCGGAAAACTGTTTTTT
CASSQGVGKLFF
>TRBD2|TRBV6-2/TRBV6-3|NA|TRBJ2-7
TGTGCCAGCAGTTACTCGGGACTAGCGGGAGGTTACGAGCAGTACTTC
CASSYSGLAGGYEQYF
>TRBD1|TRBV5-6|NA|TRBJ2-7
TGTGCCAGCAGCCCGGGACAGGGGGTCCCCTACGAGCAGTACTTC
CASSPGQGVPYEQYF
>NA|TRBV5-6|NA|TRBJ1-6
TGTGCCAGCAGCCTGGGGCGGTATAATTCACCCCTCCACTTT
CASSLGRYNSPLHF